This TCR beta chain was documented in a study of blood T cell repertoires in COVID-19. For the study at large: Some COVID-19 samples were acute and others convalescent; all came from the United States, Italy and Spain. T cells, B-cell-depleted T cells, or PBMCs provided the cDNA or gDNA that served as material.

Only a few counts were recorded for this clone. Original data processing: Reference gene primer amplification in the assay estimated nucleated cell counts. Here immunoSEQ multiplex PCR was the method, and the copy in TCRdb shows in-frame clones only, minus some. That table supplies the V and J calls and clone size; D and trimming were determined from the DNA. The sample shows tens of thousands of clones, 80% to 90% of them seen only once. This clonotype was sampled from a woman of 80 years or more with active COVID-19. Sequenced sample: peripheral blood.

The CDR3 DNA is TGTGCCACCAGGAGAACGGGACTAGCTACCTACAATGAGCAGTTCTTC. This sequence encodes CATRRTGLATYNEQFF. The rearrangement links TRBV15 to TRBJ2-1, with TRBD2 matching over 9 bases. The CDR3 spans 16 residues. The ends lost 6 bases at V and 2 bases at J; junction bases unmatched: 8. The germline gives CDR1 LNHNV, CDR2 YYDKDF (reference sequence).